One sample yielded the 3 T cell receptor beta chains listed below, sequenced in a study of blood T cell repertoires in COVID-19. Assay: immunoSEQ multiplex PCR; the TCRdb copy retains only in-frame clones and omits some. The sample yields around 170,000 clones, more than 70% seen once. The sample was peripheral blood. The receptors here all came from a woman in her 30s with acute or convalescent COVID-19.

This clone was seen many times. This chain uses TRBV30 with TRBJ2-6; no definite D call. Germline CDR1 reads GTSNPN; CDR2 reads SVGIG (reference sequence). The CDR3 consists of 12 residues. Trimming stripped 6 bases from V and 4 bases from J, with 7 bases between. The CDR3 DNA is TGTGCCTGTTTATTGGGGGCCAACGTCCTGACTTTC. Its protein is CACLLGANVLTF.

The chain joins TRBV18 to TRBJ1-1; no clear D gene. Trimming took 3 bases from V and 1 from J, leaving 9 bases between them. Germline assignment: CDR1 KGHSH and CDR2 LQKENI. CDR3 size: 14 residues. The CDR3 loop reads CASSPARGNTEAFF. The CDR3 DNA is TGTGCCAGCTCACCCGCACGAGGGAACACTGAAGCTTTCTTT. Filled out from reference TRBV18 and TRBJ1-1, the complete variable domain reads NAGVMQNPRHLVRRRGQEARLRCSPMKGHSHVYWYRQLPEEGLKFMVYLQKENIIDESGMPKERFSAEFPKEGPSILRIQQVVRGDSAAYFCASSPARGNTEAFFGQGTRLTVV.

The V gene is TRBV18, the J gene TRBJ2-5; 9 nucleotides line up with TRBD2. CDR3 length: 14 amino acids. Germline trimming cut 1 base from V and 5 bases from J; bases unmatched to any gene: 2. Per germline, CDR1 KGHSH and CDR2 LQKENI. Here the CDR3 DNA reads TGTGCCAGCTCACCACTAGCGGGAGATGAGACCCAGTACTTC. This codes for CASSPLAGDETQYF.